This T cell receptor (beta chain) was captured by sequencing in a study of technical replicates of blood from a few donors. The assay was immunoSEQ multiplex PCR, and TCRdb's table has in-frame clones only and misses some. The sample lists about 61,000 clones; roughly 97% were seen once. This clonotype originated in a human donor in good health. The sample consisted of T cells isolated from PBMCs.

In nucleotides, the CDR3 is TGTGCCAGCAAACGGACTGCACCTCGCTTGACGGGGGACTGGACCCAGTACTTC. Amino acid sequence: CASKRTAPRLTGDWTQYF. The chain couples TRBV28 to TRBJ2-5, with D perhaps TRBD2 (6 bases). Germline-derived CDR1 and CDR2 are MDHEN and SYDVKM. The CDR3 runs to 18 residues. V was trimmed by 7 bases and J by 7 bases, leaving 31 bases between them.